This entry is about one T cell receptor (beta chain). Its specificity is unknown. The data are from a study of identifying expanded T cells in peripheral blood. Findings of the study overall: Variance in clone template counts between roughly 2-week samples significantly increased with total template count across all healthy donors. Roughly 1.2 clones differed between technical replicates, versus 16.4 and 19 over time.

Collection occurred without any documented infections or immune events in donors. Using immunoSEQ multiplex PCR, the repertoire was profiled, and TCRdb retains in-frame clones only, with some absent. The table records under 85,000 clones, around 84% of them present only once. Input material: blood. The sequence was obtained from a person aged 18-70 years in good health.

The CDR3 region is CASSGTENQPQHF. For the CDR3, the DNA is TGTGCCAGCAGTGGGACAGAGAATCAGCCCCAGCATTTT. The rearrangement uses TRBV25-1 and TRBJ1-5; possibly TRBD1 for D (6 bases). V was shortened by 4 bases and J by 4 bases, with 8 bases between the two germline ends. The CDR3 runs to 13 residues. Germline assignment: CDR1 MGHDK and CDR2 SYGVNS.